This is a list of T cell receptor beta chains from one sample in a study of OX40 agonist ivuxolimab in advanced cancers. Assay: immunoSEQ multiplex PCR; the TCRdb copy retains only in-frame clones and omits some. The table has around 72,000 clones, 80% to 90% seen once. Here the sequenced sample was CD4+ or CD8+ T cells sorted from blood, taken in a trial of the OX40 agonist ivuxolimab. Receptors originate from an adult with an advanced solid tumor such as melanoma, head and neck, liver or kidney cancer. The CDR3 runs from the conserved cysteine through the conserved F or W. The order of the fields is J gene, D gene, V gene, clone size, CDR3 protein, CDR3 DNA. A D gene is named only where the DNA matches it firmly. Where a row states a size, it is once, few, many or the class of an expanded clone; other rows omit it.

TRBJ1-3	.	TRBV7-6	.	CASSLAEAAGNTIYF	TGTGCCAGCAGCTTAGCTGAAGCTGCTGGAAACACCATATATTTT
TRBJ2-1	.	TRBV9	.	CASSVGGGPSYNEQFF	TGTGCCAGCAGCGTAGGAGGGGGTCCCTCCTACAATGAGCAGTTCTTC
TRBJ2-6	TRBD2	TRBV27	.	CASSFLGGTPGGANVLTF	TGTGCCAGCAGTTTTTTGGGGGGGACCCCGGGAGGGGCCAACGTCCTGACTTTC
TRBJ2-5	TRBD1	TRBV2	.	CASSELLTGGSGETQYF	TGTGCCAGCAGTGAATTGCTTACAGGGGGCTCCGGAGAGACCCAGTACTTC
TRBJ2-7	.	TRBV6-5	few	CASSHLNEQYF	TGTGCCAGCAGTCACCTAAACGAGCAGTACTTC
TRBJ1-2	.	TRBV28	.	CASSHGGDGGGRNYGYTF	TGTGCCAGCAGTCACGGCGGAGACGGCGGTGGCCGGAACTATGGCTACACCTTC
TRBJ1-1	.	TRBV28	.	CASSLGKLNTEAFF	TGTGCCAGCAGTTTGGGCAAACTTAACACTGAAGCTTTCTTT
TRBJ1-6	.	TRBV11-2	.	CASSLADISLYNSPLHF	TGTGCCAGCAGCTTAGCGGATATATCTCTCTATAATTCACCCCTCCACTTT
TRBJ2-5	.	TRBV7-7	few	CASSPGRVFQETQYF	TGTGCTAGCAGCCCCGGGCGGGTCTTCCAAGAGACCCAGTACTTC
TRBJ1-1	.	TRBV5-5	.	CASRWGGDGTEAFF	TGTGCCAGCAGATGGGGGGGCGACGGCACTGAAGCTTTCTTT
TRBJ1-5	.	TRBV27	.	CASSRTGLSNQPQHF	TGTGCCAGCAGTCGAACAGGGCTGAGCAATCAGCCCCAGCATTTT
TRBJ2-5	TRBD2	TRBV7-3	once	CASSLASSGGRETQYF	TGTGCCAGCAGCTTAGCTTCTAGCGGGGGAAGAGAGACCCAGTACTTC
TRBJ2-1	.	TRBV9	.	CASSVVQESSYNEQFF	TGTGCCAGCAGCGTAGTACAGGAGAGCTCCTACAATGAGCAGTTCTTC
TRBJ2-7	TRBD1	TRBV18	.	CASSPPGQVSYEQYF	TGTGCCAGCTCACCACCGGGACAGGTCTCCTACGAGCAGTACTTC
TRBJ2-2	TRBD1	TRBV9	.	CASSPGTARTGELFF	TGTGCCAGCAGCCCCGGGACAGCCCGGACCGGGGAGCTGTTTTTT
TRBJ2-1	.	TRBV5-4	.	CASSPRFPGNEQFF	TGTGCCAGCAGCCCCCGGTTCCCGGGCAATGAGCAGTTCTTC
TRBJ1-2	TRBD1	TRBV10-3	.	CAIRGTGNNYGYTF	TGTGCCATCAGGGGGACAGGGAATAACTATGGCTACACCTTC
TRBJ2-5	TRBD1	TRBV11-2	.	CASSLGTGQETQYF	TGTGCCAGCAGCTTAGGGACAGGCCAAGAGACCCAGTACTTC
TRBJ2-7	.	TRBV28	.	CASKLLLYEQYF	TGTGCCAGCAAACTCCTACTCTACGAGCAGTACTTC
TRBJ2-7	.	TRBV18	.	CASSPPGRPYEQYF	TGTGCCAGCTCACCACCGGGCAGACCCTACGAGCAGTACTTC
TRBJ1-4	.	TRBV7-9	.	CASSPAVGGEEKLFF	TGTGCCAGCAGCCCGGCGGTGGGGGGTGAAGAAAAACTGTTTTTT
TRBJ2-6	.	TRBV27	.	CASGVGTGANVLTF	TGTGCCTCCGGCGTGGGGACGGGGGCCAACGTCCTGACTTTC
TRBJ2-5	TRBD2	TRBV30	.	CAWSSGGRETQYF	TGTGCCTGGAGCTCGGGGGGGCGAGAGACCCAGTACTTC
TRBJ1-4	.	TRBV7-6	.	CASSLTATNEKLFF	TGTGCCAGCAGCTTGACAGCAACTAATGAAAAACTGTTTTTT
TRBJ1-3	.	TRBV4-2	.	CASSQTPGQVGNTIYF	TGTGCCAGCAGCCAAACCCCGGGGCAGGTTGGAAACACCATATATTTT
TRBJ1-2	.	TRBV7-9	.	CASSVGTNYGYTF	TGTGCCAGCAGCGTCGGGACAAACTATGGCTACACCTTC
TRBJ1-1	TRBD1	TRBV2	few	CASSLTGGGEAFF	TGTGCCAGCAGTCTCACAGGGGGCGGTGAAGCTTTCTTT
TRBJ1-2	TRBD1	TRBV11-1	.	CASSLQSGQGIGYTF	TGTGCCAGCAGCTTACAATCGGGACAGGGGATCGGCTACACCTTC
TRBJ2-1	TRBD2	TRBV28	.	CASSPLPGLAGGPSDEQFF	TGTGCCAGCAGTCCACTCCCGGGACTAGCGGGGGGGCCCTCGGATGAGCAGTTCTTC
TRBJ1-3	TRBD1	TRBV18	.	CASSPRDSSSGNTIYF	TGTGCCAGCTCACCCCGGGACAGCTCCTCTGGAAACACCATATATTTT
TRBJ1-5	.	TRBV6-5	.	CASRASGWRNQPQHF	TGTGCCAGCAGGGCCTCGGGGTGGCGCAATCAGCCCCAGCATTTT
TRBJ1-2	TRBD1	TRBV10-3	.	CAISAAGQATNYGYTF	TGTGCCATCAGTGCGGCTGGACAGGCAACTAACTATGGCTACACCTTC
TRBJ1-6	TRBD1	TRBV7-8	.	CASSLTGTADTPLHF	TGTGCCAGCAGTCTAACCGGGACAGCGGACACACCCCTCCACTTT
TRBJ2-1	.	TRBV5-5	.	CASSRGSPRDEQFF	TGTGCCAGCAGCAGAGGGTCTCCCCGGGATGAGCAGTTCTTC
TRBJ1-5	.	TRBV2	.	CASSPAGNNQPQHF	TGTGCCAGCAGTCCCGCAGGGAACAATCAGCCCCAGCATTTT
TRBJ1-5	.	TRBV5-1	.	CASSLGPGEGNQPQHF	TGCGCCAGCAGCTTGGGACCAGGGGAAGGCAATCAGCCCCAGCATTTT
TRBJ2-5	TRBD2	TRBV7-7	.	CASSQVAGGREETQYF	TGTGCTAGCAGCCAGGTGGCGGGAGGACGGGAAGAGACCCAGTACTTC
TRBJ1-2	.	TRBV2	once	CASTAREGYTF	TGTGCCAGCACGGCGAGGGAAGGCTACACCTTC
TRBJ1-6	TRBD1	TRBV19	.	CASSLTGDSPLHF	TGTGCCAGTAGTCTTACAGGGGATTCACCCCTCCACTTT
TRBJ2-3	.	TRBV2	.	CASSEEVLTVQAQYF	TGTGCCAGCAGTGAAGAGGTTCTGACGGTCCAGGCGCAGTATTTT
TRBJ1-1	.	TRBV27	.	CASSLQALNTEAFF	TGTGCCAGCAGTTTACAAGCTTTGAACACTGAAGCTTTCTTT
TRBJ2-7	.	TRBV29-1	few	CSVTTGRSSYEQYF	TGCAGCGTGACGACAGGGAGGAGCTCCTACGAGCAGTACTTC
TRBJ1-1	TRBD1	TRBV19	few	CASISQGAGTEAFF	TGTGCCAGTATCTCCCAGGGGGCCGGGACTGAAGCTTTCTTT
TRBJ2-7	TRBD2	TRBV5-1	.	CASSEGLAASSPYEQYF	TGCGCCAGCAGCGAAGGACTAGCGGCCTCGTCACCCTACGAGCAGTACTTC
TRBJ2-7	.	TRBV10-3	.	CAISGPDLVQYF	TGTGCCATCAGTGGGCCGGACCTCGTCCAGTACTTC
TRBJ1-5	TRBD1	TRBV6-6	.	CASSYSGTGGNQPQHF	TGTGCCAGCAGTTACTCAGGGACAGGGGGCAATCAGCCCCAGCATTTT
TRBJ1-1	.	TRBV13	.	CASSRTVNTEAFF	TGTGCCAGCAGCCGGACAGTGAACACTGAAGCTTTCTTT
TRBJ1-1	.	TRBV6-5	.	CASSSPINSGTEAFF	TGTGCCAGCAGTTCCCCGATCAACTCTGGGACTGAAGCTTTCTTT
TRBJ2-7	TRBD1	TRBV19	.	CASGGRGTYEQYF	TGTGCCAGTGGGGGCAGGGGGACCTACGAGCAGTACTTC
TRBJ2-3	TRBD2	TRBV9	.	CASSRTTGTTTDTQYF	TGTGCCAGCAGTCGTACTACCGGGACTACCACAGATACGCAGTATTTT
TRBJ2-7	TRBD1	TRBV7-8	few	CASSSRQGYYEQYF	TGTGCCAGCAGCAGCAGACAGGGATACTACGAGCAGTACTTC
TRBJ1-2	.	TRBV6-5	.	CASSPAGGDGYTF	TGTGCCAGCAGCCCGGCGGGGGGCGATGGCTACACCTTC
TRBJ2-5	.	TRBV5-1	.	CASSHEGETQYF	TGCGCCAGCAGCCACGAGGGGGAGACCCAGTACTTC
TRBJ2-5	TRBD2	TRBV4-1	.	CASSRGAAGVQETQYF	TGCGCCAGCAGCCGCGGGGCAGCGGGGGTTCAAGAGACCCAGTACTTC
TRBJ2-7	TRBD2	TRBV28	.	CASSLPSGEYEQYF	TGTGCCAGCAGTTTGCCTAGCGGGGAGTACGAGCAGTACTTC
TRBJ2-7	.	TRBV6-1	once	CASSEAPSYEQYF	TGTGCCAGCAGTGAAGCCCCTTCCTACGAGCAGTACTTC
TRBJ2-4	TRBD1	TRBV29-1	.	CSVEVTGGWGAKNIQYF	TGCAGCGTTGAAGTTACAGGGGGCTGGGGGGCCAAAAACATTCAGTACTTC
TRBJ2-1	TRBD1	TRBV13	.	CASSPRQGSPYNEQFF	TGTGCCAGCAGCCCCCGACAGGGGTCCCCCTACAATGAGCAGTTCTTC
TRBJ2-7	.	TRBV30	.	CAWRSGQAYEQYF	TGTGCCTGGAGGTCAGGGCAAGCCTACGAGCAGTACTTC